This T cell receptor (beta chain) is from a study of shared clonotypes between healthy human individuals. A note on this clone: Its antigen is still unknown.

The study, taken as a whole, reports: Only blood samples were collected, and tissue repertoires likely differ.

The assay used deep level. Each PCR replicate from the sorted subsets contained roughly 210 ng DNA, which is about 30,000 T cell genomes. Profiling relied on immunoSEQ multiplex PCR, and the TCRdb table lists in-frame clones only, not all of them. In the table there are 2 million to 2.5 million clones, more than 85% of which are singletons. The origin of this receptor is a man aged 18 to 35 in good health. Some clones in this sample may be carry-over from other donors' samples. The sample taken for sequencing was naive CD4+ T cells from PBMCs. As to subset: CD45RA+ positively selected.

The CDR3 region has the DNA TGTGCCAGCAGCCAAAATAGCGGGATCTCCTACAATGAGCAGTTCTTC. This encodes CASSQNSGISYNEQFF. V is TRBV9 and J is TRBJ2-1, with 8 bases lining up with TRBD2. The CDR3 is made up of 16 amino acids. V lost 4 bases and J lost 0; bases outside the gene matches: 6. Germline-derived CDR1 and CDR2 are SGDLS and YYNGEE. The full variable domain, rest sourced from reference TRBV9 and TRBJ2-1, is DSGVTQTPKHLITATGQRVTLRCSPRSGDLSVYWYQQSLDQGLQFLIQYYNGEERAKGNILERFSAQQFPDLHSELNLSSLELGDSALYFCASSQNSGISYNEQFFGPGTRLTVL.